The next 15 T cell receptor beta chains were all read from a single sample in a study of OX40 agonist ivuxolimab in advanced cancers. Method: immunoSEQ multiplex PCR; TCRdb's copy keeps in-frame clones and lacks some. The repertoire has about 96,000 clones, 90% of them found once; the top ten carry 1.5% to 2%. Sample: CD4+ or CD8+ T cells sorted from blood, taken in a trial of the OX40 agonist ivuxolimab. The receptor source for this set is an adult with an advanced solid tumor such as melanoma, head and neck, liver or kidney cancer.

The chain uses TRBV28 and TRBJ2-1; 10 positions match TRBD2. The ends lost 5 bases at V and 13 bases at J; junction bases unmatched: 5. The CDR3 loop spans 12 amino acids. Germline assignment: CDR1 MDHEN and CDR2 SYDVKM. The CDR3, as DNA: TGTGCCAGCAGTACTAGCGGGGCGATTCAGTTCTTC. Translated, it gives CASSTSGAIQFF.

The chain recombines TRBV19 with TRBJ1-2; D call uncertain. The V end lost 0 bases, the J end lost 7 bases, and 21 bases lay between the germline ends. The CDR3 runs to 17 residues. Germline loops: CDR1 LNHDA, CDR2 SQIVND (reference sequence). The CDR3 DNA follows: TGTGCCAGTAGTATAGAAGTTAACGGCCAGCCACTGGGTGGCTACACCTTC. Amino acid sequence: CASSIEVNGQPLGGYTF.

The chain uses TRBV5-1 and TRBJ2-7, with TRBD1 matching over 9 bases. Germline V gives CDR1 SGHRS, CDR2 YFSETQ. V lost 3 bases, J lost 5 bases, and 9 bases stayed unmatched. The CDR3 has 15 residues. DNA for the CDR3: TGCGCCAGCAGCTCACCGGGACAGGGAATCCACGAGCAGTACTTC. Amino acids: CASSSPGQGIHEQYF.

In DNA form, the CDR3 reads TGTGCCAGTAGTATTGACAGGGCCGGGGAGCTGTTTTTT. Its protein is CASSIDRAGELFF. J is TRBJ2-2 and V is TRBV19; 7 positions agree with TRBD1. Germline trimming cut 3 bases from V and 6 bases from J; bases unmatched to any gene: 1. This CDR3 has 13 residues. Germline V lookup: CDR1 LNHDA, CDR2 SQIVND (reference sequence). The full variable domain, completed using reference TRBV19 and TRBJ2-2, is DGGITQSPKYLFRKEGQNVTLSCEQNLNHDAMYWYRQDPGQGLRLIYYSQIVNDFQKGDIAEGYSVSREKKESFPLTVTSAQKNPTAFYLCASSIDRAGELFFGEGSRLTVL.

V and J are TRBV19 and TRBJ1-3; 7 nucleotides line up with TRBD1. This CDR3 has 11 amino acids. Germline V gene lookup returns CDR1 LNHDA and CDR2 SQIVND (reference sequence). V lost 10 bases to trimming and J lost 9 bases; unmatched junction nucleotides: 6. CDR3 amino acids: CATGDSITIYF. The CDR3 DNA reads TGTGCCACGGGGGACAGTATCACCATATATTTT.

This chain uses TRBV5-6 with TRBJ1-2; D uncertain. V shed 0 bases and J shed 0 bases, with 3 bases lying between them. Per germline, CDR1 SGHDT and CDR2 YYEEEE. The CDR3 has 13 residues. The CDR3 reads CASSLAPNYGYTF. In DNA form, the CDR3 reads TGTGCCAGCAGCTTGGCACCTAACTATGGCTACACCTTC.

This chain links TRBV29-1 with TRBJ1-1; D remains unclear. The V end was cut by 4 bases, the J end by 4 bases, with 7 bases between. The germline gives CDR1 SQVTM, CDR2 ANQGSEA. The CDR3 contains 11 residues. CDR3 DNA sequence: TGCAGCGTTGGGGTGGGCACTGAAGCTTTCTTT. Protein sequence: CSVGVGTEAFF. The variable domain in full, with the rest retrieved from reference TRBV29-1 and TRBJ1-1, is SAVISQKPSRDICQRGTSLTIQCQVDSQVTMMFWYRQQPGQSLTLIATANQGSEATYESGFVIDKFPISRPNLTFSTLTVSNMSPEDSSIYLCSVGVGTEAFFGQGTRLTVV.

The chain is built from TRBV18 and TRBJ1-4; TRBD1 aligns across 8 bases. This CDR3 comprises 15 residues. V shed 1 base and J 5 bases; nucleotides not matched to a gene: 3. The germline V gene encodes CDR1 KGHSH and CDR2 LQKENI. The CDR3, as DNA: TGTGCCAGCTCACCACGACAGGGGCAAAATGAAAAACTGTTTTTT. This encodes CASSPRQGQNEKLFF.

V gene TRBV5-8 combines with J gene TRBJ2-1, with TRBD1 matching 9 bases. Germline-derived CDR1 and CDR2 are SGHTS and YDEGEE. The CDR3 covers 17 residues. J lost 5 bases, V lost 0 bases, and 9 bases had no gene match. The CDR3 nucleotides are TGTGCCAGCAGCTTGGCCCGACAGGGGGATATCAACAATGAGCAGTTCTTC. Encoded protein: CASSLARQGDINNEQFF.

The CDR3 DNA reads TGTGCCAGCAGCGTAACCAGGGGCAGTTCACCCCTCCACTTT. Translation gives CASSVTRGSSPLHF. V usage is TRBV7-6 and J usage is TRBJ1-6; weak D call: TRBD1 (6 bases). V shed 5 bases and J shed 9 bases, with 14 bases lying between them. The CDR3 runs 14 residues. The germline V gene encodes CDR1 SGHVS and CDR2 FNYEAQ.

The gene calls are TRBV7-2 and TRBJ2-3, with 10 bases aligning to TRBD2. This CDR3 has 15 residues. V was clipped by 5 bases and J by 3 bases; unmatched bases: 5. Germline V CDR1 and CDR2: SGHTA, FQGNSA. The CDR3 nucleotides read TGTGCCAGCAGCCCGTCTAGCGGGAGAACAGATACGCAGTATTTT. The encoded protein is CASSPSSGRTDTQYF.

This chain joins TRBV5-1 and TRBJ2-5, with 8 positions matching TRBD2. V was pared by 5 bases and J by 4 bases, with 1 base of the junction left unmatched. Germline CDR1 reads SGHRS; CDR2 reads YFSETQ. CDR3 size: 12 residues. CDR3 in amino acids: CASSSGTETQYF. The CDR3 DNA follows: TGCGCCAGCAGTAGCGGGACAGAGACCCAGTACTTC.

This chain joins TRBV2 and TRBJ2-7, with 7 positions matching TRBD2. Trimming cost V 5 bases and J 3 bases; bases outside gene matches: 13. The CDR3 consists of 16 residues. CDR1 is SNHLY and CDR2 is FYNNEI in the germline V gene. Written as DNA, the CDR3 is TGTGCCAGCAGTCTCCGGGGGAGGGAGGGGAACTACGAGCAGTACTTC. Amino acid sequence: CASSLRGREGNYEQYF.

The rearrangement links TRBV2 to TRBJ1-5; D is uncertain. This CDR3 has 16 amino acids. Germline V lookup: CDR1 SNHLY, CDR2 FYNNEI. Trimming stripped 6 bases from V and 0 bases from J, with 15 bases between. CDR3: CASRALVSGSNQPQHF. The CDR3 DNA sequence: TGTGCCAGCAGGGCCTTGGTTTCTGGTAGCAATCAGCCCCAGCATTTT. The full variable domain, in which reference TRBV2 and TRBJ1-5 provide the parts outside the CDR3, is EPEVTQTPSHQVTQMGQEVILRCVPISNHLYFYWYRQILGQKVEFLVSFYNNEISEKSEIFDDQFSVERPDGSNFTLKIRSTKLEDSAMYFCASRALVSGSNQPQHFGDGTRLSIL.

This chain connects TRBV7-6 to TRBJ2-7; a possible D gene is TRBD2 (6 bases). The CDR3 is made up of 14 amino acids. V was clipped by 7 bases and J by 0 bases, with 13 bases between them. Per germline, CDR1 SGHVS and CDR2 FNYEAQ. In nucleotides, the CDR3 is TGTGCCAGCACCCAACTGGGGGGCTCCTACGAGCAGTACTTC. Protein: CASTQLGGSYEQYF.